A single sample gave rise to the 12 T cell receptor beta chains below, sequenced in a study of cytomegalovirus exposure and HLA in healthy donors. The primer mix had 60 Vbeta and 13 Jbeta primers. Assay used: immunoSEQ multiplex PCR; TCRdb lists only in-frame clones, some missing. The sample carries approximately 150,000 clones, roughly three fifths recorded once. Input material: PBMCs. These receptors all come from an older woman in good health and CMV-seronegative.

This clone was seen only a few times. The chain employs TRBV7-8 and TRBJ1-2; D is undetermined. Germline V gene lookup returns CDR1 SGHVS and CDR2 FQNEAQ. The CDR3 has 14 amino acids. Trimming pared 5 bases from V and 3 bases from J, leaving 13 bases between. This chain's CDR3 is CASSRGLVDYGYTF. Written as DNA, the CDR3 is TGTGCCAGCAGCCGAGGATTAGTGGACTATGGCTACACCTTC.

The chain uses TRBV10-3 and TRBJ2-3; 7 bases line up with TRBD2. In germline, CDR1 is ENHRY, CDR2 SYGVKD. The CDR3 is made up of 16 amino acids. The V gene end was trimmed by 2 bases and the J gene end by 0 bases; junction bases not matched to a gene: 5. CDR3 loop: CAISESLAVSTDTQYF. The CDR3 nucleotides are TGTGCCATCAGTGAGAGTCTAGCGGTTAGCACAGATACGCAGTATTTT.

This clone was detected only once. V and J are TRBV7-8 and TRBJ1-2, with 8 bases matching TRBD1. CDR3 length equals 14 residues. Germline V CDR1 and CDR2: SGHVS, FQNEAQ. V shed 5 bases, J shed 6 bases, and the junction held 8 bases outside the gene matches. The CDR3 nucleotides are TGTGCCAGCAGCACTTCAGGGGGCGCTAATGGCTACACCTTC. Translating gives CASSTSGGANGYTF. Full variable domain (outside the CDR3, taken from reference TRBV7-8 and TRBJ1-2): GAGVSQSPRYKVAKRGQDVALRCDPISGHVSLFWYQQALGQGPEFLTYFQNEAQLDKSGLPSDRFFAERPEGSVSTLKIQRTQQEDSAVYLCASSTSGGANGYTFGSGTRLTVV.

The chain links TRBV6-1 to TRBJ1-5; 8 positions match TRBD1. The germline CDR1 and CDR2 sequences are MNHNS and SASEGT. Trimming cost V 8 bases and J 6 bases; bases outside gene matches: 6. The CDR3 runs to 13 residues. The CDR3 DNA follows: TGTGCCAGCCGGACAGGGTCGATTCAGCCCCAGCATTTT. Its protein product is CASRTGSIQPQHF.

The chain recombines TRBV6-5 with TRBJ1-5; the D gene is possibly TRBD1 (5 bases). The V end was cut by 2 bases, the J end by 6 bases, with 8 bases between. Germline V CDR1 and CDR2: MNHEY, SVGAGI. The CDR3 sequence is 13 residues long. The CDR3 sequence: CASSYEGLQPQHF. The CDR3 nucleotides read TGTGCCAGCAGTTACGAGGGACTTCAGCCCCAGCATTTT.

This clone occurred once. The chain links TRBV7-3 to TRBJ2-3; maybe TRBD2 (5 bases). Trimming took off 3 bases at V and 0 bases at J, with 13 bases between the two ends. CDR3 length equals 16 residues. Germline lookup yields CDR1 SGHTA and CDR2 FQGTGA. CDR3 DNA sequence: TGTGCCAGCAGCTTCCGAGACGGGAAGAGCACAGATACGCAGTATTTT. Translating gives CASSFRDGKSTDTQYF.

This clone turned up a few times. This chain links TRBV10-3 with TRBJ2-3; perhaps TRBD2 as D (5 bases). The CDR3 covers 13 residues. Trimming cost V 6 bases and J 0 bases, with 7 bases left between them. The germline gives CDR1 ENHRY, CDR2 SYGVKD. The CDR3 DNA follows: TGTGCCATCAGGCCGGGGAGCACAGATACGCAGTATTTT. This encodes CAIRPGSTDTQYF.

The chain employs TRBV5-4 and TRBJ2-1; 7 bases fit TRBD2. Germline assignment: CDR1 SGHNT and CDR2 YYREEE (reference sequence). The CDR3 has 15 residues. V was pared by 4 bases and J by 3 bases, with 7 bases of the junction left unmatched. The CDR3: CASSRPSGDYNEQFF. DNA for the CDR3: TGTGCCAGCAGCCGCCCTAGCGGCGACTACAATGAGCAGTTCTTC.

The J gene is TRBJ2-2, the V gene TRBV18, with TRBD2 identical over 8 bases. The CDR3 has 16 residues. With 3 bases clipped from V and 3 bases from J, the junction kept 6 bases outside the gene matches. The germline V gene encodes CDR1 KGHSH and CDR2 LQKENI. This CDR3 is CASSPVSGDDTGELFF. The CDR3 region has the DNA TGTGCCAGCTCACCGGTTAGCGGGGATGACACCGGGGAGCTGTTTTTT.

The rearrangement joins TRBV29-1 to TRBJ2-3; D is perhaps TRBD2 (5 bases). V was trimmed by 6 bases and J by 7 bases, leaving 14 bases between them. The CDR3 is made up of 12 amino acids. CDR1 and CDR2 (germline): SQVTM, ANQGSEA. The DNA of the CDR3 is TGCAGCGTGATACTAGGAGCCAATACGCAGTATTTT. Its protein product is CSVILGANTQYF.

This clone was counted only a few times. The chain carries TRBV6-1 and TRBJ2-5; TRBD1 matches 8 bases. V dropped 5 bases and J dropped 7; count of bases not matched to a gene: 6. This CDR3 is 13 amino acids long. Germline CDR1 is MNHNS and CDR2 is SASEGT. CDR3 nucleotides: TGTGCCAGCAGTCCGACAGGGGTGGGGACCCAGTACTTC. As protein: CASSPTGVGTQYF.

The rearrangement uses TRBV7-2 and TRBJ1-2; 7 bases align to TRBD1. This CDR3 comprises 14 residues. Trimming removed 5 bases from V and 2 bases from J; junction bases left unmatched: 5. In germline, CDR1 is SGHTA, CDR2 FQGNSA. CDR3 bases: TGTGCCAGCAGCCCATCGACAGGGAACTATGGCTACACCTTC. Translated, it gives CASSPSTGNYGYTF.